The 22 T cell receptor beta chains in this list originate from one sample, sequenced in a study of blood T cells in healthy people across ages. With a J-beta primer mix and a sample-barcoded 5' primer, a second PCR ran roughly 6 to 11 cycles. One entry per CDR3 protein results from TCRdb running MiXCR on the 5' RACE reads. This table has around 800,000 distinct CDR3 sequences, approximately 53% appearing once. Sequenced input: blood. Receptors were obtained from a man older than 75 in good health.

The chain has TRBV9 and TRBJ2-5; TRBD1 agrees at 10 bases. V trimming: 4 bases; J trimming: 2 bases; junction bases outside the gene matches: 5. The CDR3 has 15 residues. Germline V gives CDR1 SGDLS, CDR2 YYNGEE. CDR3 sequence (DNA): TGTGCCAGCAGCCCCCGGGACAGGGGACAAGAGACCCAGTACTTC. This sequence encodes CASSPRDRGQETQYF. Using reference TRBV9 and TRBJ2-5 for the parts outside the CDR3, the full variable domain is DSGVTQTPKHLITATGQRVTLRCSPRSGDLSVYWYQQSLDQGLQFLIQYYNGEERAKGNILERFSAQQFPDLHSELNLSSLELGDSALYFCASSPRDRGQETQYFGPGTRLLVL.

This clonotype was seen repeatedly, ten times or more. The genes are TRBV4-1 and TRBJ2-7, with D uncertain. Trimming left V 1 base short and J 7 bases short, with 14 bases between. The CDR3 is 14 residues long. Germline CDR1 reads MGHRA; CDR2 reads YSYEKL. CDR3 nucleotides: TGCGCCAGCAGCCAAGCAAGGGTCAACTGGGAGCAGTACTTC. It specifies CASSQARVNWEQYF.

This clonotype showed up just a few times. This sequence joins TRBV5-1 and TRBJ2-1, with 8 bases aligning to TRBD1. J lost 6 bases, V lost 4 bases, and 6 bases had no gene match. This CDR3 has 14 amino acids. Germline values: CDR1 SGHRS, CDR2 YFSETQ. CDR3 residues: CASSKGQVGNEQFF. In nucleotides, the CDR3 is TGCGCCAGCAGCAAGGGACAGGTCGGCAATGAGCAGTTCTTC.

This clonotype turned up a few times. The chain combines TRBV29-1 with TRBJ2-2; 8 bases agree with TRBD1. CDR1 is SQVTM and CDR2 is ANQGSEA in the germline V gene. The CDR3 contains 14 residues. V lost 5 bases to trimming and J lost 0 bases; unmatched junction nucleotides: 2. The CDR3 loop reads CSVRTGTNTGELFF. Written as DNA, the CDR3 is TGCAGCGTTCGGACAGGGACGAACACCGGGGAGCTGTTTTTT.

V is TRBV27 and J is TRBJ1-2; 12 positions agree with TRBD1. This CDR3 comprises 16 residues. Germline V gene sequence: CDR1 MNHEY, CDR2 SMNVEV (reference sequence). The junction had 10 bases not matched to a gene; V was cut back by 7 bases and J by 4 bases. The chain's CDR3 is CASKLSGTGGIYGYTF. In DNA, the CDR3 is TGTGCCAGCAAACTGTCCGGGACAGGGGGCATCTATGGCTACACCTTC.

This clonotype was seen more than once but under ten times. V gene TRBV5-1 combines with J gene TRBJ2-7, with D perhaps matching TRBD1 or TRBD2 (6 bases each). From germline, CDR1 is SGHRS and CDR2 YFSETQ. The CDR3 totals 16 residues. Trimming shortened V by 0 bases and J by 2 bases, and 15 bases separated the two germline ends. CDR3 region: CASSLVRGPPPYEQYF. The CDR3 bases are TGCGCCAGCAGCTTGGTCCGGGGGCCCCCCCCCTACGAGCAGTACTTC.

The gene calls are TRBV20-1 and TRBJ1-5, with a possible D match to TRBD1 (6 bases). Trimming stripped 0 bases from V and 7 bases from J, with 16 bases between. This CDR3 has 15 residues. The V gene's germline CDR1 is DFQATT and CDR2 SNEGSKA (reference sequence). In DNA form, the CDR3 reads TGCAGTGCTAGAGATTGGGGCAGGGGCTGGCAGCCCCAGCATTTT. This encodes CSARDWGRGWQPQHF.

About this clonotype itself: A read error may produce the germline difference seen at one junction end. J is TRBJ2-6 and V is TRBV29-1; D not certain. The length of the CDR3 is 14 residues. Germline CDR1 SQVTM, CDR2 ANQGSEA. CDR3: CSAEIGPGANVLTF. DNA of the CDR3: TGCAGCGCTGAAATAGGTCCTGGGGCCAACGTCCTGACTTTC.

This clonotype was seen a handful of times. The rearrangement links TRBV5-1 to TRBJ2-1, with TRBD2 identical over 8 bases. Per germline, CDR1 SGHRS and CDR2 YFSETQ. CDR3 size: 15 residues. V gave up 3 bases and J gave up 5 bases; unmatched junction bases: 7. The CDR3 nucleotides read TGCGCCAGCAGCTCAAAGCGGGAGCCTCACAATGAGCAGTTCTTC. Encoded protein: CASSSKREPHNEQFF.

This clonotype showed up just a few times. The chain combines TRBV7-2 with TRBJ1-2; D is undetermined. The V and J ends lost 1 base and 1 base respectively, with 10 bases between them. Germline CDR1 is SGHTA and CDR2 is FQGNSA. CDR3 length: 15 residues. CDR3 loop: CASSLGQPYNYGYTF. DNA for the CDR3: TGTGCCAGCAGCTTAGGGCAGCCGTATAACTATGGCTACACCTTC.

This chain links TRBV28 with TRBJ1-1, with a weak D call TRBD1 (6 bases). The V end was cut by 1 base, the J end by 6 bases, with 9 bases between. Per germline, CDR1 MDHEN and CDR2 SYDVKM. This CDR3 region has 13 residues. Here the CDR3 DNA reads TGTGCCAGCAGTTTATTGGGGGCCGCTGAAGCTTTCTTT. Amino acid sequence: CASSLLGAAEAFF.

The chain has TRBV28 and TRBJ2-5; D may be TRBD1 or TRBD2 (6 bases each). The J call is in doubt because the DNA end fits TRBJ2-7 better. CDR1 MDHEN and CDR2 SYDVKM come from the germline V gene. The CDR3 has 15 amino acids. The DNA of the CDR3 is TGTGCCAGCAGGGGAGGCAGGGGCAGCTCCTACGAGCAGTACTTC. Translated, it gives CASRGGRGSSYEQYF.

The J gene is TRBJ1-5, the V gene TRBV20-1; D gene uncertain. V lost 3 bases to trimming and J lost 4 bases, with 7 bases between them. CDR1 is DFQATT, CDR2 SNEGSKA, per germline (reference sequence). The CDR3 extends over 12 amino acids. CDR3 sequence: CSASHTNQPQHF. The CDR3 DNA reads as TGCAGTGCTAGCCACACTAATCAGCCCCAGCATTTT.

This chain connects TRBV25-1 to TRBJ1-1, with D tentatively TRBD1 (5 bases). V lost 6 bases, J lost 7 bases, and 21 bases lay in between. This CDR3 region has 15 residues. Per germline, CDR1 MGHDK and CDR2 SYGVNS. CDR3 residues: CASSNTGPGLFEAFF. In nucleotides, the CDR3 is TGTGCCAGCAGCAATACGGGCCCGGGGCTTTTTGAAGCTTTCTTT.

The chain employs TRBV20-1 and TRBJ1-2, with a possible D match to TRBD1 (6 bases). The V end lost 3 bases, the J end lost 2 bases, and 13 bases lay between the germline ends. The CDR3 consists of 14 residues. CDR1 is DFQATT and CDR2 is SNEGSKA in the germline V gene (reference sequence). CDR3 bases: TGCAGTGCTAGGATAGGGGGATGGAACTATGGCTACACCTTC. It is translated as CSARIGGWNYGYTF.

The rearrangement joins TRBV7-2 to TRBJ1-2, with 7 bases identical to TRBD1. Germline CDR1 is SGHTA and CDR2 is FQGNSA. The V gene end was trimmed by 7 bases and the J gene end by 7 bases; junction bases not matched to a gene: 12. The CDR3 extends over 14 amino acids. The CDR3 sequence: CASTVTGVRSGYTF. The CDR3 DNA sequence: TGTGCCAGCACCGTCACAGGGGTAAGGAGTGGCTACACCTTC.

The chain joins TRBV12-3 or TRBV12-4 to TRBJ2-7, with TRBD2 matching 15 bases. This CDR3 has 19 residues. V lost 5 bases, J lost 3 bases, and 14 bases stayed unmatched. DNA for the CDR3: TGTGCCAGCAGTCGCCGCCCGGGACTAGCGGGAGGAATGGTCTACGAGCAGTACTTC. Encoded protein: CASSRRPGLAGGMVYEQYF.

In its sample, this clonotype was seen a few times. J is TRBJ2-5 and V is TRBV12-3 or TRBV12-4; D could derive from TRBD1 or TRBD2 (6 bases each). The V end lost 6 bases, the J end lost 5 bases, and 13 bases lay between the germline ends. CDR3 length equals 13 residues. CDR3 nucleotide sequence: TGTGCCAGCAGAAGGGGGGCCGTGGAGACCCAGTACTTC. This translates into CASRRGAVETQYF.

Only a few counts were recorded for this clonotype. The chain couples TRBV12-3 or TRBV12-4 to TRBJ1-2; 7 bases are shared with TRBD1. The J segment lost 8 bases and the V segment lost 6 bases, leaving 12 bases of the junction unmatched. The CDR3 sequence is 14 residues long. The CDR3 reads CASSDRARMGGYTF. The CDR3 bases are TGTGCCAGCAGCGACAGGGCAAGAATGGGGGGCTACACCTTC.

The CDR3 protein is CATGDSNSYEQYF. CDR3 nucleotides: TGTGCCACCGGGGACAGTAATTCCTACGAGCAGTACTTC. The V and J genes are TRBV10-3 and TRBJ2-7; TRBD1 aligns across 7 bases. CDR1 ENHRY and CDR2 SYGVKD come from the germline V gene. The V segment lost 10 bases and the J segment 1 base; nucleotides outside the gene matches: 7. This CDR3 has 13 amino acids.

This clonotype has only a few counts. The J gene is TRBJ2-3, the V gene TRBV18; D remains ambiguous. The CDR3 has 16 residues. Germline CDR1 and CDR2: KGHSH and LQKENI. V lost 0 bases to trimming and J lost 3 bases, with 13 bases between them. The CDR3 nucleotides are TGTGCCAGCTCACCACCCCGGACGGCCAGTACAGATACGCAGTATTTT. Translation gives CASSPPRTASTDTQYF. Filled out from reference TRBV18 and TRBJ2-3, the complete variable domain reads NAGVMQNPRHLVRRRGQEARLRCSPMKGHSHVYWYRQLPEEGLKFMVYLQKENIIDESGMPKERFSAEFPKEGPSILRIQQVVRGDSAAYFCASSPPRTASTDTQYFGPGTRLTVL.

This sequence joins TRBV4-1 and TRBJ2-1, with D unclear. V lost 1 base and J 9 bases, leaving 4 bases between the germline ends. The CDR3 is 11 amino acids. Looked up from germline, CDR1 is MGHRA and CDR2 is YSYEKL. This chain's CDR3 is CASSQGIEQFF. As DNA, the CDR3 is TGCGCCAGCAGCCAAGGTATTGAGCAGTTCTTC.